Only a few counts were recorded for the clone carrying this TCR beta chain. TCRdb's copy holds only in-frame clones and misses some; the assay was immunoSEQ multiplex PCR. Counted here are 200,000 or so clones, roughly 92% occurring once; the ten biggest clones make up roughly 1%. The data were obtained in a study of T cell responses to AZD1222 COVID-19 vaccine. The CDR3 loop spans 14 amino acids. The V segment lost 6 bases and the J segment 3 bases; nucleotides outside the gene matches: 8. Germline CDR1 reads SNHLY; CDR2 reads FYNNEI. The chain carries TRBV2 and TRBJ2-7; TRBD1 agrees at 7 bases. The specimen was peripheral blood, collected 28 days after the second AZD1222 dose. This receptor was taken from an adult who received the AZD1222 COVID-19 vaccine. The chain's CDR3 is CASRRQGNGYEQYF. In DNA form, the CDR3 reads TGTGCCAGCAGGCGACAGGGCAACGGCTACGAGCAGTACTTC.